Listed here are 8 T cell receptor beta chains from one sample, sequenced in a study of T cell changes during pregnancy in multiple sclerosis. TCRdb keeps only in-frame clones here, not all; method: immunoSEQ multiplex PCR. This sample has about 53,000 clones, with nearly 95% found just once. The sample consisted of CD4+ T cells from peripheral blood mononuclear cells, taken in the third trimester of pregnancy. These TCRs come from a female donor with multiple sclerosis, enrolled in a pregnancy study.

V gene TRBV14 combines with J gene TRBJ2-7, with 7 bases fitting TRBD1. Germline V CDR1 and CDR2: SGHDN, FVKESK. CDR3 length: 15 amino acids. With V trimmed by 5 bases and J by 7 bases, 14 bases remained unmatched. CDR3 region: CASSNQGTVPPEQYF. The CDR3 DNA follows: TGTGCCAGCAGCAACCAAGGGACAGTCCCTCCTGAGCAGTACTTC.

The chain is built from TRBV5-6 and TRBJ2-5; no firm D call. The CDR3 is made up of 13 amino acids. CDR1 SGHDT and CDR2 YYEEEE come from the germline V gene. Trimming pared 2 bases from V and 5 bases from J, leaving 10 bases between. The DNA for the CDR3 is TGTGCCAGCAGCTTAAAGAACGGGGAGACCCAGTACTTC. Its translation is CASSLKNGETQYF.

The gene calls are TRBV19 and TRBJ1-1; no definite D call. This CDR3 contains 15 residues. Germline V lookup: CDR1 LNHDA, CDR2 SQIVND (reference sequence). V was trimmed by 6 bases and J by 0 bases, leaving 14 bases between them. The CDR3 region is CASSGVSAMNTEAFF. The CDR3 nucleotides are TGTGCCAGTAGCGGTGTCTCCGCAATGAACACTGAAGCTTTCTTT.

The V and J genes are TRBV6-5 and TRBJ1-3; D unclear. V was cut by 0 bases and J by 0 bases, with 9 bases left in between. Germline assignment: CDR1 MNHEY and CDR2 SVGAGI. This CDR3 contains 16 residues. Here the CDR3 reads CASSYSSANSGNTIYF. In nucleotides, the CDR3 is TGTGCCAGCAGTTACTCGAGTGCTAACTCTGGAAACACCATATATTTT.

The CDR3 protein is CASRPGTEGTEAFF. DNA for the CDR3: TGTGCCAGCAGACCCGGGACAGAGGGGACTGAAGCTTTCTTT. The chain employs TRBV27 and TRBJ1-1; 7 bases agree with TRBD1. V was pared by 6 bases and J by 5 bases, with 9 bases of the junction left unmatched. The CDR3 extends over 14 amino acids. The germline gives CDR1 MNHEY, CDR2 SMNVEV (reference sequence).

Points on this clone: One end of the junction fails to match germline, which may point to a read error. This rearrangement joins TRBV7-7 to TRBJ1-4, with TRBD1 matching 9 bases. Germline-derived CDR1 and CDR2 are SSHAT and FNYEAQ (reference sequence). This CDR3 contains 16 residues. CDR3 nucleotides: TGTGCTAGCAGCCCTAGGGCGGGACAGGGATTCGGAAAACTGTTTTTT. This gives the protein CASSPRAGQGFGKLFF.

This rearrangement joins TRBV4-1 to TRBJ2-7; a weak D match, TRBD1 (6 bases). This CDR3 has 15 residues. Looked up from germline, CDR1 is MGHRA and CDR2 is YSYEKL. With 5 bases removed from V and 2 bases from J, the gap between germline ends came to 16 bases. The CDR3 region is CASSLRATGTYEQYF. CDR3 sequence (DNA): TGCGCCAGCAGCTTACGTGCGACAGGTACCTACGAGCAGTACTTC.

This clone was seen a handful of times. At one end the junction does not follow the germline gene, possibly because of a read error. The CDR3, as DNA: TGTGCTAGCAGGCTTAATCCCCCAGGGGGTTACGTTCTCGAGCAGTACTTC. It is translated as CASRLNPPGGYVLEQYF. V is TRBV7-7 and J is TRBJ2-7; 7 positions match TRBD1. The CDR3 contains 17 residues. CDR1 and CDR2 from the germline V gene are SSHAT and FNYEAQ (reference sequence).